The 29 T cell receptor beta chains presented below share a single source sample, sequenced in a study of T cell responses to AZD1222 COVID-19 vaccine. The data were produced by immunoSEQ multiplex PCR, yet TCRdb's version contains in-frame clones alone and is incomplete. The table includes 150,000 to 200,000 clones, roughly nine tenths detected once. Sequences were derived from peripheral blood, sampled 28 days after the second AZD1222 dose. These receptors came from an adult who received the AZD1222 COVID-19 vaccine.

This clone was observed a single time. The chain is built from TRBV21-1 and TRBJ1-3. TRBV21-1 is annotated as a pseudogene. This CDR3 has 19 amino acids. The chain's CDR3 is CASSKVRERWGLRGNTIYF. CDR3 nucleotides: TGTGCCAGCAGCAAAGTCCGGGAACGATGGGGCTTGAGGGGAAACACCATATATTTT.

This clone has a single count. The CDR3 reads CASSLDRGLTNEKLFF. In DNA form, the CDR3 reads TGTGCCAGCAGCTTAGACAGGGGGCTCACTAATGAAAAACTGTTTTTT. The V call is TRBV5-4, the J call TRBJ1-4; TRBD1 matches at 10 bases. The length of the CDR3 is 16 residues. The germline V gene has CDR1 SGHNT and CDR2 YYREEE (reference sequence). V was pared by 2 bases and J by 2 bases, with 3 bases of the junction left unmatched.

In DNA form, the CDR3 reads TGTGCTAGTGGTTTGGGCCCTTGGGCAGGGGGCTACGAGCAGTACTTC. Its protein product is CASGLGPWAGGYEQYF. The chain recombines TRBV12-5 with TRBJ2-7; 7 bases map to TRBD1. The V segment lost 1 base and the J segment 3 bases; nucleotides outside the gene matches: 9. This CDR3 is 16 amino acids long. CDR1 and CDR2 (germline): LGHNT, FRNRAP.

This rearrangement joins TRBV4-1 to TRBJ1-3; TRBD1 matches at 7 bases. This CDR3 is built from 16 residues. V lost 3 bases and J lost 2; bases outside the gene matches: 7. CDR1 is MGHRA and CDR2 is YSYEKL in the germline V gene. DNA of the CDR3: TGCGCCAGCAGCCATCTTACAGGGGAAGCTGGAAACACCATATATTTT. It specifies CASSHLTGEAGNTIYF.

This chain joins TRBV10-3 and TRBJ1-6; the D gene is possibly TRBD1 (5 bases). V lost 3 bases, J lost 5 bases, and 8 bases lay in between. The CDR3 contains 14 residues. In germline, CDR1 is ENHRY, CDR2 SYGVKD. CDR3: CAISDRDHNSPLHF. The CDR3 nucleotides read TGTGCCATCAGTGACAGGGATCATAATTCACCCCTCCACTTT.

The V and J genes are TRBV19 and TRBJ2-2; D gene uncertain. This CDR3 has 12 residues. Per the germline V gene, CDR1 is LNHDA and CDR2 is SQIVND (reference sequence). Trimming removed 5 bases from V and 6 bases from J, with 7 bases in between. The CDR3 region has the DNA TGTGCCAGTAGTGCACTCTCCGGGGAGCTGTTTTTT. Protein: CASSALSGELFF.

The genes are TRBV29-1 and TRBJ1-1, with a tentative D call TRBD1 (6 bases). Germline V gene lookup returns CDR1 SQVTM and CDR2 ANQGSEA. Between the trimmed V and J ends, which lost 5 bases and 7 bases, there was a span of 17 bases. CDR3 length: 13 residues. This CDR3 reads CSVWPPGAIEAFF. DNA for the CDR3: TGCAGCGTTTGGCCGCCAGGGGCGATTGAAGCTTTCTTT.

The chain employs TRBV6-6 and TRBJ2-3, with no clear D. The ends were cut back, 6 bases at V and 2 bases at J, with 15 bases in the middle. The CDR3 loop spans 15 amino acids. The germline gives CDR1 MNHNY, CDR2 SVGAGI (reference sequence). The CDR3 sequence: CASRPGRLNTDTQYF. Written as DNA, the CDR3 is TGTGCCAGCAGGCCCGGCAGGCTGAACACAGATACGCAGTATTTT.

V usage is TRBV6-1 and J usage is TRBJ1-5, with D maybe TRBD1 (6 bases). Germline V gene sequence: CDR1 MNHNS, CDR2 SASEGT. The CDR3 length is 15 residues. V lost 0 bases and J 6 bases, leaving 12 bases between the germline ends. The CDR3 loop reads CASSEALAGAQPQHF. CDR3 nucleotides: TGTGCCAGCAGTGAAGCGCTAGCAGGGGCTCAGCCCCAGCATTTT.

The V call is TRBV12-3 or TRBV12-4, the J call TRBJ2-7; D remains ambiguous. The CDR3 is 11 residues long. V shed 2 bases and J shed 5 bases, with 4 bases lying between them. The CDR3 is CASSLTDEQYF. The CDR3 bases are TGTGCCAGCAGTTTAACAGACGAGCAGTACTTC.

The chain employs TRBV9 and TRBJ1-6, with unresolved D. Trimming cost V 0 bases and J 2 bases, with 12 bases left between them. The germline CDR1 and CDR2 sequences are SGDLS and YYNGEE. This CDR3 has 17 residues. As DNA, the CDR3 is TGTGCCAGCAGCGTAGAAGGCACGACGGCCTATAATTCACCCCTCCACTTT. Protein: CASSVEGTTAYNSPLHF.

A note on this clone: Other DNA sequences from this sample encode an identical CDR3 as well. This chain uses TRBV5-6 with TRBJ2-1; D is possibly TRBD1 or TRBD2 (5 bases each). Germline V gene sequence: CDR1 SGHDT, CDR2 YYEEEE. The CDR3 consists of 15 residues. The V end was cut by 4 bases, the J end by 0 bases, with 11 bases between. Written as DNA, the CDR3 is TGTGCCAGCAGCCGGGGACCCAGCTCCTACAATGAGCAGTTCTTC. Residues: CASSRGPSSYNEQFF.

The V call is TRBV3-1 (or the pseudogene TRBV3-2), the J call TRBJ1-4; 7 bases are a match to TRBD1. Per the germline V gene, CDR1 is LGHDT and CDR2 is YNNKEL (reference sequence). The CDR3 loop spans 15 amino acids. J was trimmed by 7 bases and V by 2 bases; bases with no gene match: 7. CDR3 sequence: CASSQSEHRGEKLFF. The DNA for the CDR3 is TGTGCCAGCAGCCAAAGTGAACACAGGGGTGAAAAACTGTTTTTT.

This chain connects TRBV9 to TRBJ2-3; maybe TRBD2 (8 bases). This CDR3 spans 18 amino acids. V lost 4 bases and J 3 bases, leaving 24 bases between the germline ends. Germline values: CDR1 SGDLS, CDR2 YYNGEE. The CDR3 DNA is TGTGCCAGCAGCTTTCGGGGACAGCGGGGGACGGGGACAGATACGCAGTATTTT. Its protein product is CASSFRGQRGTGTDTQYF.

J is TRBJ2-1 and V is TRBV2, with D possibly matching TRBD2 (5 bases). Trimming pared 6 bases from V and 5 bases from J, leaving 11 bases between. CDR1 is SNHLY, CDR2 FYNNEI, per germline. The length of the CDR3 is 13 residues. The CDR3 loop is CASRGGLDNEQFF. In DNA, the CDR3 is TGTGCCAGCAGAGGTGGACTGGACAATGAGCAGTTCTTC.

This rearrangement joins TRBV7-9 to TRBJ1-2, with 9 bases matching TRBD1. The CDR3 loop spans 16 amino acids. V dropped 2 bases and J dropped 7; count of bases not matched to a gene: 11. CDR1 SEHNR and CDR2 FQNEAQ come from the germline V gene (reference sequence). CDR3 sequence reads: CASSLRRTQGAVGYTF. DNA of the CDR3: TGTGCCAGCAGCTTACGCCGTACACAGGGGGCGGTTGGCTACACCTTC. The variable domain in full, completed from reference TRBV7-9 and TRBJ1-2, reads DTGVSQNPRHKITKRGQNVTFRCDPISEHNRLYWYRQTLGQGPEFLTYFQNEAQLEKSRLLSDRFSAERPKGSFSTLEIQRTEQGDSAMYLCASSLRRTQGAVGYTFGSGTRLTVV.

The chain has TRBV27 and TRBJ1-4; D not resolved. The CDR3 is 14 residues long. Germline CDR1 MNHEY, CDR2 SMNVEV (reference sequence). The V gene lost 6 bases and the J gene lost 3 bases, with 11 bases spanning the gap. The CDR3 protein is CASSAASSNEKLFF. CDR3 nucleotide sequence: TGTGCCAGCAGCGCCGCCAGTTCTAATGAAAAACTGTTTTTT.

The chain carries TRBV15 and TRBJ1-1; D gene unclear. V was clipped by 5 bases and J by 4 bases, with 14 bases between them. CDR3 length: 14 amino acids. Germline CDR1 and CDR2: LNHNV and YYDKDF (reference sequence). CDR3: CATSPPTSGTEAFF. The CDR3 DNA reads TGTGCCACCAGCCCGCCGACTTCGGGCACTGAAGCTTTCTTT.

The chain couples TRBV15 to TRBJ2-7; D gene unclear. The germline V and J ends were trimmed by 3 bases and 0 bases, with 6 bases remaining between them. This CDR3 region has 13 residues. Germline CDR1 is LNHNV and CDR2 is YYDKDF (reference sequence). The CDR3 spells CATSSTDSYEQYF. CDR3 sequence (DNA): TGTGCCACCAGCAGTACAGACTCCTACGAGCAGTACTTC.

V gene TRBV7-2 combines with J gene TRBJ1-6; D is unresolved. The CDR3 totals 13 residues. The ends were cut back, 4 bases at V and 7 bases at J, with 8 bases in the middle. Germline V gives CDR1 SGHTA, CDR2 FQGNSA. In nucleotides, the CDR3 is TGTGCCAGCAGCTCGGAACGGAATTCACCCCTCCACTTT. As protein: CASSSERNSPLHF. The full variable domain, in which reference TRBV7-2 and TRBJ1-6 provide the parts outside the CDR3, is GAGVSQSPSNKVTEKGKDVELRCDPISGHTALYWYRQSLGQGLEFLIYFQGNSAPDKSGLPSDRFSAERTGGSVSTLTIQRTQQEDSAVYLCASSSERNSPLHFGNGTRLTVT.

The chain is built from TRBV5-3 and TRBJ1-2; no definite D call. TRBV5-3 is noted as an ORF with a role that remains uncertain. The V gene lost 0 bases and the J gene lost 1 base, with 10 bases spanning the gap. This CDR3 is built from 15 residues. The CDR3 DNA reads TGTGCCAGAAGCTTGGTAGGTAGATTTAACTATGGCTACACCTTC. Translated, it gives CARSLVGRFNYGYTF.

This clone has only a few counts. The V and J genes are TRBV19 and TRBJ1-2, with D perhaps TRBD1 (5 bases). This CDR3 is 14 amino acids long. V gave up 10 bases and J gave up 5 bases, with 20 bases separating them. CDR1 and CDR2 (germline): LNHDA, SQIVND (reference sequence). The CDR3 DNA is TGTGCCACATATGCGCGGGACCTGGGGTATGGCTACACCTTC. Translation gives CATYARDLGYGYTF.

The chain uses TRBV10-3 and TRBJ1-6; D is unresolved. CDR3 length: 13 residues. V lost 10 bases, J lost 4 bases, and 11 bases lay in between. CDR1 and CDR2 (germline): ENHRY, SYGVKD. In DNA, the CDR3 is TGTGCCACACAGACGGCGTATAATTCACCCCTCCACTTT. The encoded protein is CATQTAYNSPLHF.

V and J are TRBV18 and TRBJ1-1; maybe TRBD1 (6 bases). The CDR3 extends over 14 amino acids. V lost 2 bases and J 5 bases, leaving 12 bases between the germline ends. The germline gives CDR1 KGHSH, CDR2 LQKENI. The CDR3 protein is CASSPRGAQTEAFF. CDR3 sequence (DNA): TGTGCCAGCTCACCAAGGGGGGCGCAGACTGAAGCTTTCTTT.

This chain connects TRBV7-9 to TRBJ1-1, with a weak D call TRBD1 (5 bases). This CDR3 has 14 residues. CDR1 SEHNR and CDR2 FQNEAQ come from the germline V gene (reference sequence). Trimming took 6 bases from V and 2 from J, leaving 13 bases between them. The CDR3 region has the DNA TGTGCCAGCAGTCCAGGACACTACAACACTGAAGCTTTCTTT. This sequence encodes CASSPGHYNTEAFF.

The chain employs TRBV2 and TRBJ1-3; 8 bases map to TRBD1. This CDR3 region has 16 residues. Germline V lookup: CDR1 SNHLY, CDR2 FYNNEI. V shed 4 bases, J shed 1 base, and the junction held 6 bases outside the gene matches. The CDR3 DNA sequence: TGTGCCAGCAGTGCCGAAAGGACAGGGTCTGGAAACACCATATATTTT. This encodes CASSAERTGSGNTIYF.

This chain connects TRBV6-2 or TRBV6-3 to TRBJ2-1; D is possibly TRBD2 (6 bases). This CDR3 spans 15 amino acids. CDR1 MNHEY and CDR2 SVGEGT come from the germline V gene. The germline V and J ends were trimmed by 0 bases and 2 bases, with 8 bases remaining between them. The CDR3 region is CASSYSGEAYNEQFF. CDR3 bases: TGTGCCAGCAGTTACTCAGGGGAGGCCTACAATGAGCAGTTCTTC.

This clone was recorded once. This chain uses TRBV7-8 with TRBJ2-7, with a weak D call TRBD2 (6 bases). The germline V gene has CDR1 SGHVS and CDR2 FQNEAQ. V dropped 5 bases and J dropped 0 bases, with 14 bases sitting between them. The CDR3 contains 15 residues. The CDR3 nucleotides read TGTGCCAGCAGCCCCAGGGCGGGGAACTCCTACGAGCAGTACTTC. This codes for CASSPRAGNSYEQYF.

Concerning this clone: Other DNA sequences in this specimen translate into the identical CDR3. The rearrangement links TRBV11-2 to TRBJ2-2; no clear D. Trimming left V 1 base short and J 5 bases short, with 2 bases between. The CDR3 length is 12 residues. Germline V gene sequence: CDR1 SGHAT, CDR2 FQNNGV. CDR3 nucleotide sequence: TGTGCCAGCAGCTTAGGGACCGGGGAGCTGTTTTTT. It translates to CASSLGTGELFF.